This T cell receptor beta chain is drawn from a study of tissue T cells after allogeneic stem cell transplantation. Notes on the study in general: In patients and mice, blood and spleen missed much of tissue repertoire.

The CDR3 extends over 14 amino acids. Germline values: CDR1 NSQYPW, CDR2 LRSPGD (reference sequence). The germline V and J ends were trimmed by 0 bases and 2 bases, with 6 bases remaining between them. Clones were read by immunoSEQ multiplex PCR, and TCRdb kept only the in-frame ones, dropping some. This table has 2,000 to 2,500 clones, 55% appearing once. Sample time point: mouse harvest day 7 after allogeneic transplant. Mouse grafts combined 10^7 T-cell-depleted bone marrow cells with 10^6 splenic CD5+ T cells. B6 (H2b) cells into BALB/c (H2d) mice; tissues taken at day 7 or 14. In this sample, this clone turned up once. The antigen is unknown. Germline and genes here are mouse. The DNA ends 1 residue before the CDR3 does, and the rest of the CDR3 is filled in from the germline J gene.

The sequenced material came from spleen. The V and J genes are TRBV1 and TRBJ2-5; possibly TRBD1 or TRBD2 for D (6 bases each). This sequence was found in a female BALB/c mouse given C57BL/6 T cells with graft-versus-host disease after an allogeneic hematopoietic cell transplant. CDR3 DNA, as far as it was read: TGCACCTGCAGTGCAGAGGGGGCCCAAGACACCCAGTAC. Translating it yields CTCSAEGAQDTQY. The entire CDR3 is CTCSAEGAQDTQYF.